These T cell receptor beta chains were read from a single sample in a study of T cell responses to AZD1222 COVID-19 vaccine. Clones were read by immunoSEQ multiplex PCR, and TCRdb kept only the in-frame ones, dropping some. The sample comprises more than 95,000 clones, 80% to 90% of which are singletons, and approximately 9.6% rests with the top ten. Sequenced material: peripheral blood, taken on day 0 of AZD1222 vaccination. The receptors shown here come from an adult in good health. Both conserved end residues are part of each CDR3. The D gene is left open where the match is weak. Rows give clone size only sometimes, using once, few, many, or a class for an expanded clone.

clone size	V gene	J gene	D gene	CDR3 protein	CDR3 DNA
NA	TRBV5-1	TRBJ2-3	TRBD2	CASSRAGVAGGATDTQYF	TGCGCCAGCAGTCGGGCAGGGGTAGCGGGAGGGGCCACAGATACGCAGTATTTT
NA	TRBV5-8	TRBJ1-1	NA	CASSLEGRRDTEAFF	TGTGCCAGCAGCTTGGAGGGCAGGAGGGACACTGAAGCTTTCTTT
once	TRBV18	TRBJ2-6	TRBD1	CASSPAGTAGANVLTF	TGTGCCAGCTCACCGGCTGGGACAGCTGGGGCCAACGTCCTGACTTTC
once	TRBV21-1	TRBJ2-7	NA	CASSKVGDLLRDRGTGGHEQYF	TGTGCCAGCAGCAAAGTGGGGGACCTCCTCCGGGACAGGGGAACGGGGGGCCACGAGCAGTACTTC
NA	TRBV28	TRBJ1-2	NA	CASTYRASLFGYTF	TGTGCCAGCACCTACCGGGCCTCCCTATTCGGCTACACCTTC
NA	TRBV6-2/TRBV6-3	TRBJ2-7	NA	CASSYGTENDEQYF	TGTGCCAGCAGTTATGGGACCGAAAACGACGAGCAGTACTTC
NA	TRBV7-2	TRBJ2-3	TRBD1	CASSARQGERDTQYF	TGTGCCAGCAGCGCAAGACAGGGGGAGAGAGATACGCAGTATTTT
NA	TRBV19	TRBJ2-7	TRBD2	CASSSGLALSSYEQYF	TGTGCCAGTAGCTCGGGACTAGCGTTGAGCTCCTACGAGCAGTACTTC
once	TRBV7-2	TRBJ2-5	NA	CASSLGSLKETQYF	TGTGCCAGCAGCTTAGGCAGTCTTAAAGAGACCCAGTACTTC
NA	TRBV6-6	TRBJ1-1	TRBD1	CASSPDRGGTEAFF	TGTGCCAGCAGCCCCGACAGGGGGGGGACTGAAGCTTTCTTT
NA	TRBV7-9	TRBJ1-4	NA	CASSPLGVGEKLFF	TGTGCCAGCAGCCCCTTAGGGGTGGGGGAAAAACTGTTTTTT
NA	TRBV29-1	TRBJ2-5	TRBD1	CSVEQGAGETQYF	TGCAGCGTTGAACAGGGGGCTGGGGAGACCCAGTACTTC
NA	TRBV30	TRBJ1-3	TRBD1	CAWSHPTGVSGNTIYF	TGTGCCTGGAGTCACCCTACAGGGGTCTCTGGAAACACCATATATTTT
NA	TRBV6-5	TRBJ1-3	NA	CASSTGTSGNTIYF	TGTGCCAGCAGTACCGGGACATCTGGAAACACCATATATTTT
NA	TRBV4-3	TRBJ2-5	TRBD2	CASSQGASGGTQYF	TGCGCCAGCAGCCAAGGTGCTAGCGGGGGCACCCAGTACTTC
NA	TRBV7-9	TRBJ2-7	TRBD1	CASSSRGGGSSYEQYF	TGTGCCAGCAGCTCCCGAGGGGGCGGTTCGTCCTACGAGCAGTACTTC
NA	TRBV4-3	TRBJ1-5	NA	CASSQSGDQPQHF	TGCGCCAGCAGCCAATCAGGGGATCAGCCCCAGCATTTT
few	TRBV29-1	TRBJ2-3	NA	CSVEKGDGTDTQYF	TGCAGCGTTGAAAAAGGAGATGGGACAGATACGCAGTATTTT
NA	TRBV5-1	TRBJ2-1	TRBD2	CASSLATSGLAGPQRYNEQFF	TGCGCCAGCAGCTTGGCCACTTCCGGACTAGCGGGACCCCAACGTTACAATGAGCAGTTCTTC
NA	TRBV15	TRBJ2-5	NA	CATSRVRRAYQETQYF	TGTGCCACCAGCAGAGTTCGCAGGGCATACCAAGAGACCCAGTACTTC
NA	TRBV9	TRBJ1-2	NA	CASSVGAAYQEGYGYTF	TGTGCCAGCAGCGTAGGGGCAGCCTACCAGGAAGGCTATGGCTACACCTTC
NA	TRBV27	TRBJ2-7	TRBD1	CASSLGAGTALYEQYF	TGTGCCAGCAGTTTGGGGGCCGGGACAGCTCTCTACGAGCAGTACTTC
NA	TRBV10-2	TRBJ2-5	TRBD1	CASRPTGLVVETQYF	TGCGCCAGCAGGCCGACAGGGCTAGTGGTAGAGACCCAGTACTTC
NA	TRBV10-3	TRBJ2-7	NA	CAISEDWVGYEQYF	TGTGCCATCAGTGAAGATTGGGTTGGGTACGAGCAGTACTTC
few	TRBV2	TRBJ1-5	NA	CASRAVYGQPQHF	TGTGCCAGCAGGGCAGTATACGGCCAGCCCCAGCATTTT
NA	TRBV6-2/TRBV6-3	TRBJ1-1	NA	CASSYVGDGTEAFF	TGTGCCAGCAGTTACGTGGGCGACGGAACTGAAGCTTTCTTT
NA	TRBV7-2	TRBJ1-6	TRBD1	CASSSPGQGYSPLHF	TGTGCCAGCAGCTCCCCGGGACAGGGGTACTCACCCCTCCACTTT
once	TRBV6-5	TRBJ1-4	NA	CASEPSDRHNEKLFF	TGTGCCAGCGAACCCTCCGACAGGCATAATGAAAAACTGTTTTTT
NA	TRBV11-2	TRBJ2-7	NA	CAIASPNRGEQYF	TGTGCCATCGCCTCGCCTAACCGTGGCGAGCAGTACTTC